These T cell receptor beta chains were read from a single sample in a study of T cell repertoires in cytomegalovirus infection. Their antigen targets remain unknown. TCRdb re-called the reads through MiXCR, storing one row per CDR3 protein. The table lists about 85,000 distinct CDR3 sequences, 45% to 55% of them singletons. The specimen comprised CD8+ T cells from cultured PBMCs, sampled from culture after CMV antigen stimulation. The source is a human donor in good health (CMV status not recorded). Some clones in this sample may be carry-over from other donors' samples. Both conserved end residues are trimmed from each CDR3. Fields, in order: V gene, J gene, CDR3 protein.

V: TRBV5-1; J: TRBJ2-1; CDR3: ASSWAPDEQF
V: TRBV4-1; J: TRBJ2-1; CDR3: ASSRRLGGDEQF
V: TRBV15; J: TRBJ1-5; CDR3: ATSPAGRSNQPQH
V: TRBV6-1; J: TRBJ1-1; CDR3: ASSVGQGFSNTEAF
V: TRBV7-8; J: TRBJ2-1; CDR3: ASSLSEGYPVNEQF
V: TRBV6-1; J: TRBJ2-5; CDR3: ASSEDGTSGGWGETQY
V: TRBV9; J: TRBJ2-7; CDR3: ASSVGTTGPGTEQY
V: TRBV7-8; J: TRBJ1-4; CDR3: ASSLMTGGGEKLF
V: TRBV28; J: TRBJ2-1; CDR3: ASSPTLGLPYNEQF
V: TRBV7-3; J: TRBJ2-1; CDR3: ASSTQGSSNNEQF
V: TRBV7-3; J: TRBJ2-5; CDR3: ASLKGEGGSHRETQY
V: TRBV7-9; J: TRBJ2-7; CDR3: ASSFPGAYEQY
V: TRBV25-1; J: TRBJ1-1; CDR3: ARPRTEAF
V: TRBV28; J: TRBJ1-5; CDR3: ASSTGASNQPQH
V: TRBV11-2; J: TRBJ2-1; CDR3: ASSLGANPGTRYNEQF
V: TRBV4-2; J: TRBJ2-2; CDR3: ASRVQGGELF
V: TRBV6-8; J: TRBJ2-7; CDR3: ASSYGWGLYEQY
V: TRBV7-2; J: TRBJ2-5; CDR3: ASSPGTGGGQETQY
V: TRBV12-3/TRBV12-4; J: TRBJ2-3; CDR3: ASLRRGQGTDTQY
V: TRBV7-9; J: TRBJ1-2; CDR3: ASSLGTGGESGYT
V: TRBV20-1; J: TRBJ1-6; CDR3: SAADRPLNSPLH
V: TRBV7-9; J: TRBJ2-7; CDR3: ASSSPTQSYEQY
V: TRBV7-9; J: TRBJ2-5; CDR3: ASSLPSKGESRETQY
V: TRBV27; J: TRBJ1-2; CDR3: ASSATPRYGYT
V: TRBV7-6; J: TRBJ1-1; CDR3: ASKRTANTEAF
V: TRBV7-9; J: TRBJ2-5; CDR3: ASSSGGRDRKTQY
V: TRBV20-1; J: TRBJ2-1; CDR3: SARHDGDNEQF
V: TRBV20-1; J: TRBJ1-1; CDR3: SADTTGWPEAF
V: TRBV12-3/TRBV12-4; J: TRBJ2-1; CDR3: ASSAGQASYNEQF
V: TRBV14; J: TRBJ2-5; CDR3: ASSQDGYGQETQY
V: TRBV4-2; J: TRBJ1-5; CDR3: ASSQEFGSNQPQH
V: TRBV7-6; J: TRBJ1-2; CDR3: ASSLNANYGYT
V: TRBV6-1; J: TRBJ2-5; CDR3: ASSEVGSGSETQY
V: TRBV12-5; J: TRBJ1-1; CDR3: ASGPLKNGAF
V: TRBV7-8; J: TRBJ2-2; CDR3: ASSLRTENTGELF
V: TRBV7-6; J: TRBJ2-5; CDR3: ASSLSSDETQY
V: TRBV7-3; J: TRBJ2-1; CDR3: ANSFLGSSYNEHF
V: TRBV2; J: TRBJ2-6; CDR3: ASSVQSLSGANVLT
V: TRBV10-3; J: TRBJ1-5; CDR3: AISGPGGQPQH
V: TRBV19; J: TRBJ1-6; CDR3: ASGGLAGSPLH
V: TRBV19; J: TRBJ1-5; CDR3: ASTSTGGISNQPQH
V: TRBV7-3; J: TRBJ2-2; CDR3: ASSNQPAWREGLNTGELF
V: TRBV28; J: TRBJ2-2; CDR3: ASSFISGGTGELF
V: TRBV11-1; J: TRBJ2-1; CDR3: ASSVRRDRPSWRGNEQF
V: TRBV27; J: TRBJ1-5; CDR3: ASNSIIGQYSNQPQH
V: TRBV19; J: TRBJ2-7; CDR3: ASSLTGESGEQY
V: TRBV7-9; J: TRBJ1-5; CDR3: ASSLGSGSGSNQPQH
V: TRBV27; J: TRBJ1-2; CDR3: ASSIKGTDGYT
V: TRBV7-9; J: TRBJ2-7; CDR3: ASSGFPEHEQY
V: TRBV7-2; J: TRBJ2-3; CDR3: ASSLGLAVPDTQY
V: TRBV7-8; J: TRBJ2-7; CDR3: ASSSDNPGYEQY
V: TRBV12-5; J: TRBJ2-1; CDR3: ASGLVSVLAGGNEQF
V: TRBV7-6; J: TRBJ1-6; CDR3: ASGLGGHDVSSPLH
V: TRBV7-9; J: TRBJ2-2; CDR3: ASSPTGGAGTGELF
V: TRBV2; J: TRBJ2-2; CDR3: ASGANTGELF